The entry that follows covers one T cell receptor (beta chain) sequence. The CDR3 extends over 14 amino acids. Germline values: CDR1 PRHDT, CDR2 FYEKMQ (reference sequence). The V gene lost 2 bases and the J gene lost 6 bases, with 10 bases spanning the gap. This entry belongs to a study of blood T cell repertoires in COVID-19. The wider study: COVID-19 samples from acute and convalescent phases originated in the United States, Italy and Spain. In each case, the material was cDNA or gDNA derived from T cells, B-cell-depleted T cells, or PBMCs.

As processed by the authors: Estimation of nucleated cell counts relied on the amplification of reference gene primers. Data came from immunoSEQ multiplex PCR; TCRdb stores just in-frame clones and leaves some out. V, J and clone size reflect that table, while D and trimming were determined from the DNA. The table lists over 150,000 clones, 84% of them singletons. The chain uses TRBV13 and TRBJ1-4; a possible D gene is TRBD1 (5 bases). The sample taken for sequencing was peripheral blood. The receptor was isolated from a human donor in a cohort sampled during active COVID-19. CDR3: CASSLRAGHEKLFF. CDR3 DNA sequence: TGTGCCAGCAGCTTAAGGGCGGGGCATGAAAAACTGTTTTTT.